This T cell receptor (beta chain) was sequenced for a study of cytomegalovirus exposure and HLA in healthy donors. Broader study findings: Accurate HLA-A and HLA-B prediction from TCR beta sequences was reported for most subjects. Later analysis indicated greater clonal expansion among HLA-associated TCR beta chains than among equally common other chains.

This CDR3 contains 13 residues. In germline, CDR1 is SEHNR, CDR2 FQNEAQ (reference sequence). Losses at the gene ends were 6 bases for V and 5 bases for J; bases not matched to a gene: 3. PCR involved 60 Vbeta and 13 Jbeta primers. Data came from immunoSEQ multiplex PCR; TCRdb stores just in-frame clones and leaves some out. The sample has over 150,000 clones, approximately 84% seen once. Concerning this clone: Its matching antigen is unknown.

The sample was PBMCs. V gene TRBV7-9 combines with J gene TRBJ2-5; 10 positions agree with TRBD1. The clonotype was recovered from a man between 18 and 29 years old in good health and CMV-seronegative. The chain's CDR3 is CASRPGQGETQYF. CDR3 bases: TGTGCCAGCAGGCCGGGACAGGGGGAGACCCAGTACTTC.